The clone carrying this T cell receptor beta chain turned up a few times. The antigen remains undetermined. The germline V gene encodes CDR1 SEHNR and CDR2 FQNEAQ (reference sequence). The CDR3 loop spans 17 amino acids. V dropped 3 bases and J dropped 0 bases, with 16 bases sitting between them. The sample comes from a study of beta chain features in type 1 diabetes. Study observations and caveats: Shorter TCRB CDR3s, moderately but significantly so, marked every one of the four CD4+ subsets in Type 1 diabetes patients. A closer apparent resemblance between naive, central memory and Treg TCRB repertoires was seen in patients than in healthy donors.

What was sequenced were expressed TCRB transcripts, since all of the isolated RNA had been reverse transcribed. The study sequenced naive, central memory and regulatory T cell samples to an average of about 3.9 million reads. The data were produced by immunoSEQ multiplex PCR, yet TCRdb's version contains in-frame clones alone and is incomplete. The table includes roughly 730,000 clones, around 15% detected once. This TCR was sampled from a man younger than 35 with type 1 diabetes. The sequencing input was naive CD4+ T cells from blood. The chain joins TRBV7-9 to TRBJ2-3, with D possibly matching TRBD2 (6 bases). The DNA for the CDR3 is TGTGCCAGCAGCTTCTTAGATAGGAGCGGGAGCACAGATACGCAGTATTTT. It yields the protein CASSFLDRSGSTDTQYF.